These 16 T cell receptor beta chains originate from one sample sequenced in a study of B cell selection in AIRE deficiency. Conventional CD4 T cells were sorted as CD4+CD127+ cells. Measured with immunoSEQ multiplex PCR; TCRdb has only the in-frame clones, and not every one. This sample has about 25,000 clones; around 95% occur once, and the top ten carry over 0.2%. The sequenced material came from CD4+CD127+ conventional T cells sorted from PBMCs. The receptors were gathered from a human donor in good health.

The V call is TRBV10-3, the J call TRBJ2-2; possibly TRBD2 for D (5 bases). The ends were cut back, 3 bases at V and 3 bases at J, with 11 bases in the middle. The germline CDR1 and CDR2 sequences are ENHRY and SYGVKD. The CDR3 is 15 amino acids. The CDR3 DNA follows: TGTGCCATCAGTGATGGGGAGAGGGACACCGGGGAGCTGTTTTTT. It encodes CAISDGERDTGELFF.

The V gene is TRBV5-4, the J gene TRBJ2-4, with D tentatively TRBD2 (5 bases). Germline values: CDR1 SGHNT, CDR2 YYREEE (reference sequence). CDR3 length equals 17 residues. The germline V and J ends were trimmed by 0 bases and 3 bases, with 16 bases remaining between them. This CDR3 is CASSLGGGPAGKNIQYF. The CDR3 DNA reads TGTGCCAGCAGCTTGGGAGGTGGGCCCGCGGGCAAAAACATTCAGTACTTC.

This clone has a handful of counts. As DNA, the CDR3 is TGTGCCAGCAAAAGGCGATCCGTTGGGGATGCAGATACGCAGTATTTT. It is translated as CASKRRSVGDADTQYF. This sequence joins TRBV25-1 and TRBJ2-3, with D hard to call. The germline CDR1 and CDR2 sequences are MGHDK and SYGVNS. Trimming pared 7 bases from V and 4 bases from J, leaving 21 bases between. The CDR3 is 16 amino acids.

This rearrangement joins TRBV19 to TRBJ2-3, with 8 bases fitting TRBD2. The V gene end was trimmed by 10 bases and the J gene end by 3 bases; junction bases not matched to a gene: 9. Germline CDR1 and CDR2: LNHDA and SQIVND (reference sequence). The CDR3 consists of 14 residues. The CDR3 is CATQAAGETDTQYF. The CDR3 coding sequence is TGTGCCACCCAGGCAGCGGGGGAAACAGATACGCAGTATTTT.

The chain links TRBV28 to TRBJ2-2, with TRBD2 identical over 11 bases. Germline CDR1 is MDHEN and CDR2 is SYDVKM. The CDR3 is 16 residues long. With 5 bases clipped from V and 2 bases from J, the junction kept 4 bases outside the gene matches. The DNA for the CDR3 is TGTGCCAGCAGTCCCGGGACTAGCGGCAACACCGGGGAGCTGTTTTTT. Its protein is CASSPGTSGNTGELFF.

This sequence joins TRBV9 and TRBJ1-3; a weak D match, TRBD1 (6 bases). Trimming took off 6 bases at V and 4 bases at J, with 23 bases between the two ends. Germline V gene data show CDR1 as SGDLS and CDR2 as YYNGEE. The CDR3 is 17 residues long. CDR3 DNA: TGTGCCAGCAACGACCGGGACAACAACCCAGCGGGAAACACCATATATTTT. This gives the protein CASNDRDNNPAGNTIYF.

V usage is TRBV18 and J usage is TRBJ2-7; 7 positions match TRBD1. Trimming took 5 bases from V and 5 from J; bases not matched to a gene: 9. Germline CDR1 and CDR2: KGHSH and LQKENI. CDR3 length equals 14 residues. The DNA for the CDR3 is TGTGCCAGCTCATACGGACAGGCCCTGGACGAGCAGTACTTC. Its translation: CASSYGQALDEQYF.

The V gene is TRBV5-1, the J gene TRBJ2-5, with a weak D call TRBD2 (6 bases). The CDR3 is 14 amino acids. V lost 4 bases and J lost 2, with 12 bases in between. From germline, CDR1 is SGHRS and CDR2 YFSETQ. The CDR3 sequence: CASSDSGPQETQYF. The CDR3 nucleotides are TGCGCCAGCAGCGATAGCGGCCCTCAAGAGACCCAGTACTTC.

The J gene is TRBJ2-7, the V gene TRBV6-6; 9 bases match TRBD1. The V gene's germline CDR1 is MNHNY and CDR2 SVGAGI (reference sequence). Trimming at V came to 1 base and at J to 3 bases, leaving 1 base not matched to a gene. The CDR3 extends over 14 amino acids. The DNA of the CDR3 is TGTGCCAGCAGTTACTTGGGACAGGGCTACGAGCAGTACTTC. Translated: CASSYLGQGYEQYF.

This chain links TRBV6-5 with TRBJ2-7, with D unclear. Looked up from germline, CDR1 is MNHEY and CDR2 is SVGAGI. The CDR3 loop spans 15 amino acids. V gave up 6 bases and J gave up 0 bases, with 15 bases separating them. The CDR3 loop is CASRPDWSSSYEQYF. The CDR3 DNA is TGTGCCAGCAGACCCGACTGGTCATCCTCCTACGAGCAGTACTTC.

This chain uses TRBV6-5 with TRBJ1-2; D gene uncertain. CDR1 is MNHEY, CDR2 SVGAGI, per germline. Trimming removed 10 bases from V and 4 bases from J, with 10 bases in between. The CDR3 runs to 11 residues. CDR3 sequence (DNA): TGTGCCATCTGGGGAGTCTATGGCTACACCTTC. It is translated as CAIWGVYGYTF.

The chain joins TRBV11-2 to TRBJ2-7, with D perhaps TRBD1 (5 bases). The CDR3 is 15 amino acids. Germline lookup yields CDR1 SGHAT and CDR2 FQNNGV. V gave up 0 bases and J gave up 0 bases, with 9 bases separating them. The CDR3 nucleotides read TGTGCCAGCAGCTTAGACAGTCAGGGCTCCTACGAGCAGTACTTC. Translated: CASSLDSQGSYEQYF.

V usage is TRBV6-6 and J usage is TRBJ2-2; the D call may be TRBD1 or TRBD2 (5 bases each). Germline CDR1 reads MNHNY; CDR2 reads SVGAGI (reference sequence). CDR3 length: 15 residues. V lost 6 bases to trimming and J lost 5 bases, with 16 bases between them. The CDR3 sequence is CASRHLRGSTGELFF. The CDR3 DNA sequence: TGTGCCAGCAGGCACTTGAGGGGTTCAACCGGGGAGCTGTTTTTT.

The V and J genes are TRBV11-3 and TRBJ2-5, with D tentatively TRBD2 (5 bases). Germline V gene data show CDR1 as SGHNT and CDR2 as YENEEA. Trimming took off 8 bases at V and 5 bases at J, with 15 bases between the two ends. CDR3 size: 13 residues. CDR3 residues: CASSGRSGETQYF. The CDR3 coding sequence is TGTGCCAGCTCGGGCCGATCGGGGGAGACCCAGTACTTC.

This chain uses TRBV11-2 with TRBJ2-5; weak D call: TRBD2 (7 bases). The CDR3 length is 16 residues. Trimming took off 1 base at V and 9 bases at J, with 21 bases between the two ends. The germline V gene has CDR1 SGHAT and CDR2 FQNNGV. In nucleotides, the CDR3 is TGTGCCAGCAGCTTAGGCGGGGGCCGGACTAGTTTGGCCCAGTACTTC. This sequence encodes CASSLGGGRTSLAQYF.

Notes on this clone: Other DNA sequences from this sample encode an identical CDR3 as well. The V and J genes are TRBV29-1 and TRBJ2-4; unclear D gene. The germline V and J ends were trimmed by 3 bases and 1 base, with 7 bases remaining between them. This CDR3 has 13 residues. The V gene's germline CDR1 is SQVTM and CDR2 ANQGSEA. CDR3 amino acids: CSVEGRAKNIQYF. CDR3 sequence (DNA): TGCAGCGTTGAGGGTAGGGCCAAAAACATTCAGTACTTC.